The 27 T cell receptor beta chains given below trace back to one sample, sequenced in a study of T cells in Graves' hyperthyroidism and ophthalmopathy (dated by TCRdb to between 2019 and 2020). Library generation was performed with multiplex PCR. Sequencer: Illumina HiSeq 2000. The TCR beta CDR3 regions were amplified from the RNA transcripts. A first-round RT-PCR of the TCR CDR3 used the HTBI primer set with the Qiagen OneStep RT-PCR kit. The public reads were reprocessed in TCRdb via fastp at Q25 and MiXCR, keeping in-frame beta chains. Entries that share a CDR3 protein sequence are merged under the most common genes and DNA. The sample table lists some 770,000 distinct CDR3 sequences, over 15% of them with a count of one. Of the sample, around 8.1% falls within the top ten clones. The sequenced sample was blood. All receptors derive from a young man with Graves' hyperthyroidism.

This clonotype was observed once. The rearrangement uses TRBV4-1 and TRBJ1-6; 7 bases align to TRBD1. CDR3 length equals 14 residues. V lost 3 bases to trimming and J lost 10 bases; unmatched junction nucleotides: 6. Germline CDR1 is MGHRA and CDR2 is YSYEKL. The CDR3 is CASSHPRTGSPLHF. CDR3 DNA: TGCGCCAGCAGCCATCCCCGGACAGGCTCACCCCTCCACTTT.

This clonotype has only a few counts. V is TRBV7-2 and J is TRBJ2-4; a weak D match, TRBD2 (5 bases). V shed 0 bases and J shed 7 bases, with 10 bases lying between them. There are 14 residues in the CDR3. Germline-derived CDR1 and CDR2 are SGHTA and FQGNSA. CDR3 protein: CASSLAPGENIQYF. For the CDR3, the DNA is TGTGCCAGCAGCTTAGCACCCGGGGAGAACATTCAGTACTTC.

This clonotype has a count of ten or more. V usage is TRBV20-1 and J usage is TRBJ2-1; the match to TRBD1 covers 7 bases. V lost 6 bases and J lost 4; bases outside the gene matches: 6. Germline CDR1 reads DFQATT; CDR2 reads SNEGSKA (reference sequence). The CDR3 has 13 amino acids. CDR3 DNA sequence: TGCAGTGCACGGGACAGCATTTACAATGAGCAGTTCTTC. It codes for CSARDSIYNEQFF.

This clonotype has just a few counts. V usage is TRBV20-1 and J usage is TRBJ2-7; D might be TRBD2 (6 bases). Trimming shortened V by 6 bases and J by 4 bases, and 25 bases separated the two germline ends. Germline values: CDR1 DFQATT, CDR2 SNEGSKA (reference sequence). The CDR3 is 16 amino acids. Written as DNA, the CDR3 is TGCAGTGCCCTTCCCGGGAGTAGCGGCGCGGGGTACGAGCAGTACTTC. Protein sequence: CSALPGSSGAGYEQYF.

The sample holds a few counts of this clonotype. Here the CDR3 DNA reads TGCGCCAGCAGCTATTCCAGGGGACCCCGTACCTACGAGCAGTACTTC. Residues: CASSYSRGPRTYEQYF. This chain links TRBV5-1 with TRBJ2-7; a weak D match, TRBD1 (6 bases). The V end lost 3 bases, the J end lost 2 bases, and 18 bases lay between the germline ends. The CDR3 sequence is 16 residues long. Germline CDR1 and CDR2: SGHRS and YFSETQ.

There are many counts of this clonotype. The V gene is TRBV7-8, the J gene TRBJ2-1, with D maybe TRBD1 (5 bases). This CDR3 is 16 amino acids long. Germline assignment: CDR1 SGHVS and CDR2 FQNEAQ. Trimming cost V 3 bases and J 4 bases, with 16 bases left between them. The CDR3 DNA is TGTGCCAGCAGCTTGACAGCCGTCCTGCGGTACAATGAGCAGTTCTTC. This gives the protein CASSLTAVLRYNEQFF.

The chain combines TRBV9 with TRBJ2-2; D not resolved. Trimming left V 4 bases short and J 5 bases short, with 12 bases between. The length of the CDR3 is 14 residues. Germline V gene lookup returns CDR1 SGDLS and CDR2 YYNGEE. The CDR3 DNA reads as TGTGCCAGCAGCTCGACCGTCCCTACCGGGGAGCTGTTTTTT. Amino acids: CASSSTVPTGELFF.

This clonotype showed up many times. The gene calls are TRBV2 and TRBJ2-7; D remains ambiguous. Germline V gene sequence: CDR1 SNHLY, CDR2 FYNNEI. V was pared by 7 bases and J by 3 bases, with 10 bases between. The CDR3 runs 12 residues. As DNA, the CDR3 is TGTGCCAGCAAGCTCATCAGCTACGAGCAGTACTTC. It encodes CASKLISYEQYF.

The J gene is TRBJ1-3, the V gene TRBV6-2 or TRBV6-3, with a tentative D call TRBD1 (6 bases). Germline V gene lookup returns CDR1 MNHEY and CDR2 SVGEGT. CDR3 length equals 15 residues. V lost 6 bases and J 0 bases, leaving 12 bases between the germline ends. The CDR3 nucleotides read TGTGCCAGCAGACCTAGGGGGGTCTCTGGAAACACCATATATTTT. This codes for CASRPRGVSGNTIYF.

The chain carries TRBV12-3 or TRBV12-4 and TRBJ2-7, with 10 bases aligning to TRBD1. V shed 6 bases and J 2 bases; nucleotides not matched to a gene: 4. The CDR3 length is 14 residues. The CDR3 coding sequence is TGTGCCAGCAGGGGACAGGGGATCACCTACGAGCAGTACTTC. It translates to CASRGQGITYEQYF.

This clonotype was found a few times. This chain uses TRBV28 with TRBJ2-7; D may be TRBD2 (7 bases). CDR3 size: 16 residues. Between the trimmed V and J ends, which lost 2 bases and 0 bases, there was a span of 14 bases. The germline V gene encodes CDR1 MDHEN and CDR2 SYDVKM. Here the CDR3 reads CASSLRGGAGSYEQYF. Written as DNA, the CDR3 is TGTGCCAGCAGTTTAAGGGGGGGGGCGGGCTCCTACGAGCAGTACTTC.

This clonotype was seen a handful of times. CDR3 nucleotides: TGCGCCAGCAGCCACCCCGGGACCCTCGCCGGGCAGTACTTC. Protein: CASSHPGTLAGQYF. The V call is TRBV4-1, the J call TRBJ2-7; D is tentatively TRBD1 or TRBD2 (5 bases each). CDR3 length equals 14 residues. Germline V gene sequence: CDR1 MGHRA, CDR2 YSYEKL. V dropped 3 bases and J dropped 9 bases, with 18 bases sitting between them.

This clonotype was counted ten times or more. The CDR3 DNA follows: TGTGCCATCAGTGAGTCGAGACTGGCCAACTCTGGGGCCAACGTCCTGACTTTC. As protein: CAISESRLANSGANVLTF. V gene TRBV10-3 combines with J gene TRBJ2-6; D gene ambiguous. The CDR3 is 18 residues long. The germline gives CDR1 ENHRY, CDR2 SYGVKD. V was pared by 0 bases and J by 0 bases, with 12 bases between.

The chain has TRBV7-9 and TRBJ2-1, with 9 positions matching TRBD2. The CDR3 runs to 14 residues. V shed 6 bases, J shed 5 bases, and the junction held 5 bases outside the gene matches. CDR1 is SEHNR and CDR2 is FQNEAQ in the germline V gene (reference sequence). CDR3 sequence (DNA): TGTGCCAGCAGAAAGACTAGCGGTCACAATGAGCAGTTCTTC. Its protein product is CASRKTSGHNEQFF.

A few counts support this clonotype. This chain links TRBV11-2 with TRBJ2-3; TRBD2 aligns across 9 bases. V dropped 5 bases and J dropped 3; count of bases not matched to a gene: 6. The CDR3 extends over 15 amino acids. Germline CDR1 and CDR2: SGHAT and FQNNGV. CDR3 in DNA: TGTGCCAGCAGCGTCAGCGGGAGGAGAACAGATACGCAGTATTTT. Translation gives CASSVSGRRTDTQYF. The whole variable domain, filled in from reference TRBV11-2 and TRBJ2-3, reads EAGVAQSPRYKIIEKRQSVAFWCNPISGHATLYWYQQILGQGPKLLIQFQNNGVVDDSQLPKDRFSAERLKGVDSTLKIQPAKLEDSAVYLCASSVSGRRTDTQYFGPGTRLTVL.

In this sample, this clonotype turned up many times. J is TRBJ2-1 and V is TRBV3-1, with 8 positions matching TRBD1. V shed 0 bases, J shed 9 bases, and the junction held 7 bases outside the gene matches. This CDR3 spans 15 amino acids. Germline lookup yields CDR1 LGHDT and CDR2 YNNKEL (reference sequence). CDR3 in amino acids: CASSQDRIRGLEQFF. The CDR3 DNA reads TGTGCCAGCAGCCAAGATCGGATCAGGGGGCTTGAGCAGTTCTTC.

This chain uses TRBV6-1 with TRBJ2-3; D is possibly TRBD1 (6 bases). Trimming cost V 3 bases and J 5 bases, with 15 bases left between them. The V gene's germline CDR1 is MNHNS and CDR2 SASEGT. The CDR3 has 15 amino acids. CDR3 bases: TGTGCCAGCAGTGAGGACAGACCTTCCGAAGATACGCAGTATTTT. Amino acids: CASSEDRPSEDTQYF.

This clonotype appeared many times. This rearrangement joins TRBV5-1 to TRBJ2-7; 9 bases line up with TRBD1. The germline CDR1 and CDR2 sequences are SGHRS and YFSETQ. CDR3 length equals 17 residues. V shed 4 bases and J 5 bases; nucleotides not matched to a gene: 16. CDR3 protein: CASSHDSPGQGSHEQYF. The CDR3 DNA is TGCGCCAGCAGCCATGATAGTCCGGGACAGGGATCTCACGAGCAGTACTTC.

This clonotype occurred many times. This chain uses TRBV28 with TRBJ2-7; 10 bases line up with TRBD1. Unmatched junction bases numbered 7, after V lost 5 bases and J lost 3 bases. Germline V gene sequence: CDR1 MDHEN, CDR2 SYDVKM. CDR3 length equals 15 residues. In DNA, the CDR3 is TGTGCCAGCAGTCCCGGGACAGGGGACTACTACGAGCAGTACTTC. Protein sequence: CASSPGTGDYYEQYF. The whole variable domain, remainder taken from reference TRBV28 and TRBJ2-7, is DVKVTQSSRYLVKRTGEKVFLECVQDMDHENMFWYRQDPGLGLRLIYFSYDVKMKEKGDIPEGYSVSREKKERFSLILESASTNQTSMYLCASSPGTGDYYEQYFGPGTRLTVT.

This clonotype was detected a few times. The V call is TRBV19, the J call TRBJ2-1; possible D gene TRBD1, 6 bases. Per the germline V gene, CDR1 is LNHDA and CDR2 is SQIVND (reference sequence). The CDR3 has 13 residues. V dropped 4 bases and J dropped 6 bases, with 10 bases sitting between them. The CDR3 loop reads CASSTSQGNEQFF. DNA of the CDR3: TGTGCCAGTAGTACTTCACAGGGCAATGAGCAGTTCTTC.

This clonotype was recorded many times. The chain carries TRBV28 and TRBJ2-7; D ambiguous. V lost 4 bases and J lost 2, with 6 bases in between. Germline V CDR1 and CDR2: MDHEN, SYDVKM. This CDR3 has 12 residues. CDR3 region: CASSSTPYEQYF. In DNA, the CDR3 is TGTGCCAGCAGTTCGACGCCCTACGAGCAGTACTTC.

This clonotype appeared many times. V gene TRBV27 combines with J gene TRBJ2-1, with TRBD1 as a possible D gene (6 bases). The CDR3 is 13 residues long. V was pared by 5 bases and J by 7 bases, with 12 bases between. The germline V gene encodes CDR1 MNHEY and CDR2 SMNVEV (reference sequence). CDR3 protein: CASSVQGMNEQFF. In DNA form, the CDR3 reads TGTGCCAGCAGTGTACAGGGAATGAATGAGCAGTTCTTC.

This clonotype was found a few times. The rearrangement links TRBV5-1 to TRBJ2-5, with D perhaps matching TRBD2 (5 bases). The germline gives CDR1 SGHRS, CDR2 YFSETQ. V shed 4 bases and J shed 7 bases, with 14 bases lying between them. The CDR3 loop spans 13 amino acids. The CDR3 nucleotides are TGCGCCAGCAGCGCCCAACCCGCGGGGACCCAGTACTTC. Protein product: CASSAQPAGTQYF. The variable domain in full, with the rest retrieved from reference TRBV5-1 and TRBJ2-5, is KAGVTQTPRYLIKTRGQQVTLSCSPISGHRSVSWYQQTPGQGLQFLFEYFSETQRNKGNFPGRFSGRQFSNSRSEMNVSTLELGDSALYLCASSAQPAGTQYFGPGTRLLVL.

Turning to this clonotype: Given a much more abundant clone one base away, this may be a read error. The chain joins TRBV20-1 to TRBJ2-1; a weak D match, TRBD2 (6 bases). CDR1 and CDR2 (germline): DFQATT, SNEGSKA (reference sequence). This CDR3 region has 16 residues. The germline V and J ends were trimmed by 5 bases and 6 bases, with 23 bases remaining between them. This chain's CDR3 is CSASRRGGGVGNEQFF. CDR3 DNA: TGCAGTGCTTCCCGTCGGGGAGGAGGAGTTGGCAATGAGCAGTTCTTC.

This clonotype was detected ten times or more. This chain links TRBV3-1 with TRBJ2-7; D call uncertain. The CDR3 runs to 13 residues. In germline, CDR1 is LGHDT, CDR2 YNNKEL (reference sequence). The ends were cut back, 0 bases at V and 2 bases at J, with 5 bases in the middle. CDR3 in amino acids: CASSQDRPYEQYF. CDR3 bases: TGTGCCAGCAGCCAAGACAGGCCCTACGAGCAGTACTTC.

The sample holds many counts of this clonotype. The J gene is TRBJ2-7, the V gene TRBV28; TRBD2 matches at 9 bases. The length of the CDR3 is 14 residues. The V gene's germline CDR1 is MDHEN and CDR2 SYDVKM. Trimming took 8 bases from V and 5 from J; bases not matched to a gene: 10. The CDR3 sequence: CASGLAGEYDEQYF. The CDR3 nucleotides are TGTGCCAGCGGGTTAGCGGGAGAATACGACGAGCAGTACTTC.

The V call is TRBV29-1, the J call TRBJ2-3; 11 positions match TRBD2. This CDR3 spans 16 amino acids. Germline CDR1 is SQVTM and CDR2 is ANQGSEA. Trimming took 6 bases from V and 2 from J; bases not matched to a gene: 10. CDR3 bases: TGCAGCGTCACTACGGGACTAGCGGACCACACAGATACGCAGTATTTT. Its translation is CSVTTGLADHTDTQYF.